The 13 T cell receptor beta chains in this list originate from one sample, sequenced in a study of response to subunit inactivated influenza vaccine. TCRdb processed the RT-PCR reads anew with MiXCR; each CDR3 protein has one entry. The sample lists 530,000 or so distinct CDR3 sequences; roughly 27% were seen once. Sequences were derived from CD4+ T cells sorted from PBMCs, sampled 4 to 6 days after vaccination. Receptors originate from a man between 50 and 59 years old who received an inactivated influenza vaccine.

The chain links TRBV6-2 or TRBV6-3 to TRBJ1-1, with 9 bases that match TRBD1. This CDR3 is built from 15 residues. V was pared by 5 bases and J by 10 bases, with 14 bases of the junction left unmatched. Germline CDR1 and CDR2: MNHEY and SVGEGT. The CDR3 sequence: CASSLVGTGLRGAFF. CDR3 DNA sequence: TGTGCCAGCAGTCTAGTCGGGACAGGGCTAAGAGGAGCTTTCTTT.

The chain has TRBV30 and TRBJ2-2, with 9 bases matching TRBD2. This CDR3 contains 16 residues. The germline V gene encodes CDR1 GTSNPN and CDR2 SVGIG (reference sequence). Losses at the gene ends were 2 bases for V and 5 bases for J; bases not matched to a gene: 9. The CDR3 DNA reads TGTGCCTGGAGTCGACGTAGCGGGAGCAGGACCGGGGAGCTGTTTTTT. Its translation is CAWSRRSGSRTGELFF.

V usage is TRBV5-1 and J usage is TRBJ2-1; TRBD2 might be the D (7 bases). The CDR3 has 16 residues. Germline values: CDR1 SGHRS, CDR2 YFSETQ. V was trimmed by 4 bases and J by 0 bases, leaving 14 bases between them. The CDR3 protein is CASSGEGGASYNEQFF. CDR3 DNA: TGCGCCAGCAGCGGGGAGGGGGGGGCCTCCTACAATGAGCAGTTCTTC. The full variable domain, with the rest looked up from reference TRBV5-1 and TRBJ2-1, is KAGVTQTPRYLIKTRGQQVTLSCSPISGHRSVSWYQQTPGQGLQFLFEYFSETQRNKGNFPGRFSGRQFSNSRSEMNVSTLELGDSALYLCASSGEGGASYNEQFFGPGTRLTVL.

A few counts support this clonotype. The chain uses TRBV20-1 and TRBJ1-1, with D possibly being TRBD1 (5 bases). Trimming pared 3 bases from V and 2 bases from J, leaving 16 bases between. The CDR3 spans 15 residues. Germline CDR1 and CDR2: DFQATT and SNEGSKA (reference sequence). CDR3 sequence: CSASPLGRLNTEAFF. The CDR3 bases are TGCAGTGCTAGCCCCCTGGGACGGCTTAACACTGAAGCTTTCTTT.

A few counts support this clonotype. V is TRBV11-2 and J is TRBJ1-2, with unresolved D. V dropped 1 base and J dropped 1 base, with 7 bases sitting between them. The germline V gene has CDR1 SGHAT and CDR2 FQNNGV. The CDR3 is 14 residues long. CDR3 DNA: TGTGCCAGCAGCTTAGTCCCGGGTAACTATGGCTACACCTTC. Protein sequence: CASSLVPGNYGYTF.

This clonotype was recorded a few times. CDR3 sequence reads: CASSSHDQEQYF. CDR3 DNA: TGTGCCAGCAGCAGCCACGACCAGGAGCAGTACTTC. This chain connects TRBV3-1 to TRBJ2-7; D is unresolved. This CDR3 spans 12 amino acids. Germline CDR1 is LGHDT and CDR2 is YNNKEL (reference sequence). V was clipped by 5 bases and J by 7 bases, with 12 bases between them.

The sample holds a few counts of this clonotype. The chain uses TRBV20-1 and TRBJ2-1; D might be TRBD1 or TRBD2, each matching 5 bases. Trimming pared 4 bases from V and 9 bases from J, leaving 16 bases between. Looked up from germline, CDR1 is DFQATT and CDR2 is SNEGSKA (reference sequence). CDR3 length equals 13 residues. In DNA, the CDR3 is TGCAGTGCTAACCCCCGGGAAAGGGGTGAGCAGTTCTTC. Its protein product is CSANPRERGEQFF.

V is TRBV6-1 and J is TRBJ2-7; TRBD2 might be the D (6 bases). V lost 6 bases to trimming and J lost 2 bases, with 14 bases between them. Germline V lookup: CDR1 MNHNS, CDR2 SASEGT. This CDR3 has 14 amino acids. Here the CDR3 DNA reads TGTGCCAGCAGACGGGGCGGGGAGACCTACGAGCAGTACTTC. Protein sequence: CASRRGGETYEQYF.

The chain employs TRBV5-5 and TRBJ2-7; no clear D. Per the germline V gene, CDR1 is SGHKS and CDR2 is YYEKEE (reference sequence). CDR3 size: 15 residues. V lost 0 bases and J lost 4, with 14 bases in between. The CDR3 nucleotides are TGTGCCAGCAGCTTGGAAATTCCAGGCCGGTACGAGCAGTACTTC. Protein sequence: CASSLEIPGRYEQYF.

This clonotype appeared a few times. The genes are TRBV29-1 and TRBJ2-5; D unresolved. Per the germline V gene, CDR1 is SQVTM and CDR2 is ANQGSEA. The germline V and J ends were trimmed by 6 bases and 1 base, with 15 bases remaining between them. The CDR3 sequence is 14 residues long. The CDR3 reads CSVRSRRPQETQYF. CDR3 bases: TGCAGCGTCCGGAGCCGCCGTCCCCAAGAGACCCAGTACTTC.

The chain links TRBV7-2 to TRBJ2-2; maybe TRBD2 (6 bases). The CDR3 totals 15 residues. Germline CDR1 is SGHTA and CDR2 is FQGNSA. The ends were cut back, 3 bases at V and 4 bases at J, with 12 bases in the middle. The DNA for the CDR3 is TGTGCCAGCAGCTTGCGCCGGGGGAGCACCGGGGAGCTGTTTTTT. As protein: CASSLRRGSTGELFF.

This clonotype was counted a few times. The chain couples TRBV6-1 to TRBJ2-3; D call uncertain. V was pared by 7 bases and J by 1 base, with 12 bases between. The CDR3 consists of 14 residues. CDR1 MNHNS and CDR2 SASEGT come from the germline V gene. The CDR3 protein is CASNQISRTDTQYF. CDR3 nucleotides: TGTGCCAGCAATCAAATCTCCCGCACAGATACGCAGTATTTT.

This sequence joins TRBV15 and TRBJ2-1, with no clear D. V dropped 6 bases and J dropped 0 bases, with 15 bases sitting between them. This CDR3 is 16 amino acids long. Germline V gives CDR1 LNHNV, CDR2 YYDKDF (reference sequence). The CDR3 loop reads CATSGVLLSSYNEQFF. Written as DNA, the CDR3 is TGTGCCACCAGTGGGGTTCTACTTAGCTCCTACAATGAGCAGTTCTTC.